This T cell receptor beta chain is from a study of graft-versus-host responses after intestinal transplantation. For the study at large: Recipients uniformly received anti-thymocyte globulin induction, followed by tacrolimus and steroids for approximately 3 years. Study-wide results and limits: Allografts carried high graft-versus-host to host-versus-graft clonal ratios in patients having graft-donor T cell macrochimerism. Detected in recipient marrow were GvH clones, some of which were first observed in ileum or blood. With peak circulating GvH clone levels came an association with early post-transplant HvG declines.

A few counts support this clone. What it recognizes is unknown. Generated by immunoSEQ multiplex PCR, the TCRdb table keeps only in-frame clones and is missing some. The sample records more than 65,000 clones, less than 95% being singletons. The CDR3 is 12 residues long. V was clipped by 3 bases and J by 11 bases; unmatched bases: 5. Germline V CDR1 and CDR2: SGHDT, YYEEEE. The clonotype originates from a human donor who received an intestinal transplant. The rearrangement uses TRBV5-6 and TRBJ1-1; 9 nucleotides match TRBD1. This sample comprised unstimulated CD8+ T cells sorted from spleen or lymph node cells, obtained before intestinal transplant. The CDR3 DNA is TGTGCCAGCAGCTCCGGGACAGGGCAGGCTTTCTTT. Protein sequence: CASSSGTGQAFF.